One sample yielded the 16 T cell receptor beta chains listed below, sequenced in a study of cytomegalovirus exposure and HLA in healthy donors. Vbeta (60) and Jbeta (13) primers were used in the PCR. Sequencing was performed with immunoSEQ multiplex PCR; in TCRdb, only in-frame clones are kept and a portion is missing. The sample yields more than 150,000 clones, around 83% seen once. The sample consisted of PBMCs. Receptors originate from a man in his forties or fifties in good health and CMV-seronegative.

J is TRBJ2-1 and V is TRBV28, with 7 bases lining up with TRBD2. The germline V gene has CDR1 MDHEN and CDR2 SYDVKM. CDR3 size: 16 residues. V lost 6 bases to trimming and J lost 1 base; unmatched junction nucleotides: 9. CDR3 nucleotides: TGTGCCAGCAGGGGACTAAACGTCGGGTCCTACAATGAGCAGTTCTTC. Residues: CASRGLNVGSYNEQFF.

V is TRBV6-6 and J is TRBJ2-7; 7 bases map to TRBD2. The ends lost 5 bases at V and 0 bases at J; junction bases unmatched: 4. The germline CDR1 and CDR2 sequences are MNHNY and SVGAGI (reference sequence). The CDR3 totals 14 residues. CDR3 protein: CASSRSSGSYEQYF. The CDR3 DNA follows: TGTGCCAGCAGTCGATCTAGCGGCTCCTACGAGCAGTACTTC.

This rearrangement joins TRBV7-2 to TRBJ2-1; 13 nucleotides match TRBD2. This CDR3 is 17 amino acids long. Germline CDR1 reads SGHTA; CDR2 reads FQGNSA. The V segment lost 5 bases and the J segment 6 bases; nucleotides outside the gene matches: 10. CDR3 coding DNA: TGTGCCAGCAGCCCACAGATTCGACTAGCGGGAGGCAATGAGCAGTTCTTC. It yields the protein CASSPQIRLAGGNEQFF.

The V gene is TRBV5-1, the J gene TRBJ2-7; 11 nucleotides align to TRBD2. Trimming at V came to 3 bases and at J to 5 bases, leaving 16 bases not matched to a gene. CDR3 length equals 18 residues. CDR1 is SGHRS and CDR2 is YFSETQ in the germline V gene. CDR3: CASSSFIIGGLAGHEQYF. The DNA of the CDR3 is TGCGCCAGCAGCTCTTTTATTATTGGAGGACTAGCGGGCCACGAGCAGTACTTC. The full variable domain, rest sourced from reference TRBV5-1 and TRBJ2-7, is KAGVTQTPRYLIKTRGQQVTLSCSPISGHRSVSWYQQTPGQGLQFLFEYFSETQRNKGNFPGRFSGRQFSNSRSEMNVSTLELGDSALYLCASSSFIIGGLAGHEQYFGPGTRLTVT.

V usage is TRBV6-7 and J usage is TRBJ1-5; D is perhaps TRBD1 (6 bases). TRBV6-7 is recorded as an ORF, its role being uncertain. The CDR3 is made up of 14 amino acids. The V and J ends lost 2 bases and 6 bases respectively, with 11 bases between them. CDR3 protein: CASSYPRGTQPQHF. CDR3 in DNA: TGTGCCAGCAGTTACCCCAGGGGTACTCAGCCCCAGCATTTT.

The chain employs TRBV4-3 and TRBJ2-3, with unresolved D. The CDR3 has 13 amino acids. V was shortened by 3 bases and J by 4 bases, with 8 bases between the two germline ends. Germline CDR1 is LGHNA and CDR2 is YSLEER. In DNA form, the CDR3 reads TGCGCCAGCAGCCACCACGACTCAGATACGCAGTATTTT. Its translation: CASSHHDSDTQYF.

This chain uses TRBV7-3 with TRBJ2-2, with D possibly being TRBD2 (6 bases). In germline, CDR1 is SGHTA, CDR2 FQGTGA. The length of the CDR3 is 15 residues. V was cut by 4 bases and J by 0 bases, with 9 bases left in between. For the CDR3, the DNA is TGTGCCAGCAGCTATGGGACTTCGAACACCGGGGAGCTGTTTTTT. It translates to CASSYGTSNTGELFF.

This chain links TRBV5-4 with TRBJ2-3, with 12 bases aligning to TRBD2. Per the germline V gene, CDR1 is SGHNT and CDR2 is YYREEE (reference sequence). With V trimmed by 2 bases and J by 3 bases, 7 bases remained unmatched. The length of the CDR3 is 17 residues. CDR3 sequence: CASSFLAGGPGTDTQYF. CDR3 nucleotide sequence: TGTGCCAGCAGCTTTCTAGCGGGGGGGCCGGGAACAGATACGCAGTATTTT.

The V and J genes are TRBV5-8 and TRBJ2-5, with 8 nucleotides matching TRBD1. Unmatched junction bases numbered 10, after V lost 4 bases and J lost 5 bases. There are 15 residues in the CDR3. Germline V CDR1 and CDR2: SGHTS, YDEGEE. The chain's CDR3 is CASSLGQGAWETQYF. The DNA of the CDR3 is TGTGCCAGCAGCCTAGGGCAGGGGGCTTGGGAGACCCAGTACTTC.

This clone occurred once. This CDR3 reads CASSLGGTRTGNTIYF. The DNA of the CDR3 is TGTGCCAGCAGCTTAGGGGGGACAAGGACTGGAAACACCATATATTTT. V gene TRBV11-3 combines with J gene TRBJ1-3; possibly TRBD1 for D (6 bases). The CDR3 is made up of 16 amino acids. The germline V and J ends were trimmed by 1 base and 2 bases, with 12 bases remaining between them. Germline CDR1 reads SGHNT; CDR2 reads YENEEA.

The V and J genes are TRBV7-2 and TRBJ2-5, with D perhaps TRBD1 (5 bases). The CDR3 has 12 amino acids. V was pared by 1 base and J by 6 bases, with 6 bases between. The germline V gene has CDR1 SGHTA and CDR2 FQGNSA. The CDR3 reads CASSLGGQTQYF. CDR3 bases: TGTGCCAGCAGCTTAGGGGGCCAGACCCAGTACTTC. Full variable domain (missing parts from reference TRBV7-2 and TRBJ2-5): GAGVSQSPSNKVTEKGKDVELRCDPISGHTALYWYRQSLGQGLEFLIYFQGNSAPDKSGLPSDRFSAERTGGSVSTLTIQRTQQEDSAVYLCASSLGGQTQYFGPGTRLLVL.

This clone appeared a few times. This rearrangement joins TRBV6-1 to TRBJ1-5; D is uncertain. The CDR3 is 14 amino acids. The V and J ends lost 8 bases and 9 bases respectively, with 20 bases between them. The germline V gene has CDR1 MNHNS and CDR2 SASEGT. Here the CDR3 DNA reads TGTGCCAGCTCCCCTATTTGGGGAGAGCGGCCCCAGCATTTT. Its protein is CASSPIWGERPQHF.

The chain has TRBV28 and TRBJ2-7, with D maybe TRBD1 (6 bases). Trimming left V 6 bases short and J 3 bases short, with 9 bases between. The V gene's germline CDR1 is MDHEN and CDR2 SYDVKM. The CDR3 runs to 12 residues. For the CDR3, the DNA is TGTGCCAGCAGGCTACAGGGCTACGAGCAGTACTTC. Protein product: CASRLQGYEQYF.

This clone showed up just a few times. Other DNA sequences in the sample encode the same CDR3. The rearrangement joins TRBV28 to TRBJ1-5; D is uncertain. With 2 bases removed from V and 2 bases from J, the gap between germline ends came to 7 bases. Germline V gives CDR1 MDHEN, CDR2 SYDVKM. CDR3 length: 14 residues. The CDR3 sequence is CASSLVRGNQPQHF. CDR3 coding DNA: TGTGCCAGCAGTTTAGTGAGAGGCAATCAGCCCCAGCATTTT.

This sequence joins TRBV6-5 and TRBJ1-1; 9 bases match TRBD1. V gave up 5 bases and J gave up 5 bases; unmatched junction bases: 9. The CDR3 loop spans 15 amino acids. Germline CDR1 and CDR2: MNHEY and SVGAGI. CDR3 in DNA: TGTGCCAGCAGTCAAGGGACAGGGATGTCAACTGAAGCTTTCTTT. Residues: CASSQGTGMSTEAFF.

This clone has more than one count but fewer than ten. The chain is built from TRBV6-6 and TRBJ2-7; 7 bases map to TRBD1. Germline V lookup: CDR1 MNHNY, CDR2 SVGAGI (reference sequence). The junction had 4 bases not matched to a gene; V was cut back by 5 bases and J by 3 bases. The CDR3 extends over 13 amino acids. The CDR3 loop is CASSLTGIYEQYF. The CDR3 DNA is TGTGCCAGCAGTCTGACAGGGATCTACGAGCAGTACTTC.